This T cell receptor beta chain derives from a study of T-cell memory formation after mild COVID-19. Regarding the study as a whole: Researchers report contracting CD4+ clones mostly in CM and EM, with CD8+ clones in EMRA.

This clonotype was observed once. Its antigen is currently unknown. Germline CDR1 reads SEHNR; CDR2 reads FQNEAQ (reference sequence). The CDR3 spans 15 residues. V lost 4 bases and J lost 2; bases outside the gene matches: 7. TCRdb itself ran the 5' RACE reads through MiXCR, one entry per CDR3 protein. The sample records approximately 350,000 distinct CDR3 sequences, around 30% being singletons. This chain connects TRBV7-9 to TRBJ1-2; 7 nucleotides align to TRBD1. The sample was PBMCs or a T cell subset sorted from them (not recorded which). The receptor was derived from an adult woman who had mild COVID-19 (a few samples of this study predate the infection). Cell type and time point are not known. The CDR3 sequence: CASSSPGQSNYGYTF. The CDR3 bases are TGTGCCAGCAGCTCACCGGGACAGTCGAACTATGGCTACACCTTC.